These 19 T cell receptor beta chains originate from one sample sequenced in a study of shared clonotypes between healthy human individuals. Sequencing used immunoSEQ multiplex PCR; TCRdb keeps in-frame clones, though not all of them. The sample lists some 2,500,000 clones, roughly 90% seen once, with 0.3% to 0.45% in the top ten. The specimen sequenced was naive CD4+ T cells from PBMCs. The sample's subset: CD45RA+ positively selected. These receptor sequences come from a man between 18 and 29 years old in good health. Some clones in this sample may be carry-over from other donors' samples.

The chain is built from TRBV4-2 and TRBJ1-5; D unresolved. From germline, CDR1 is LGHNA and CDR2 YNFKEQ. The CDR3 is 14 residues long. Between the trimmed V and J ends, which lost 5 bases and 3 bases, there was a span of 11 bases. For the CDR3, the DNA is TGTGCCAGCAGCTTGGGCATGCCCAATCAGCCCCAGCATTTT. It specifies CASSLGMPNQPQHF.

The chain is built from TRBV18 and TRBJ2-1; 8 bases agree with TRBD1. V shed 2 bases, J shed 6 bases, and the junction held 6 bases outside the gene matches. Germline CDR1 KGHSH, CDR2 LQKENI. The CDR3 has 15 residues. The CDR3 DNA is TGTGCCAGCTCACCAGTGACAGGGGCAGGCAATGAGCAGTTCTTC. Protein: CASSPVTGAGNEQFF. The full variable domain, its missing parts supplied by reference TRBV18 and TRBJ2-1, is NAGVMQNPRHLVRRRGQEARLRCSPMKGHSHVYWYRQLPEEGLKFMVYLQKENIIDESGMPKERFSAEFPKEGPSILRIQQVVRGDSAAYFCASSPVTGAGNEQFFGPGTRLTVL.

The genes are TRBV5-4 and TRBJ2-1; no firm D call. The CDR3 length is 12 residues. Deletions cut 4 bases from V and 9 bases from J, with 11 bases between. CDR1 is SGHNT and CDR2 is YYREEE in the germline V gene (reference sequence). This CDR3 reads CASSVEVGEQFF. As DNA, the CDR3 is TGTGCCAGCAGCGTAGAGGTGGGTGAGCAGTTCTTC.

Here the CDR3 DNA reads TGTGCCAGCAGGGGGGACAGGGAAGCTTTCTTT. It specifies CASRGDREAFF. V and J are TRBV16 and TRBJ1-1; 8 bases match TRBD1. After removal of 6 bases from V and 8 bases from J, the junction contained 2 bases not matched to a gene. This CDR3 region has 11 residues. Per germline, CDR1 KGHSY and CDR2 FQNENV.

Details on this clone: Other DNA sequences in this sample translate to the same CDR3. CDR3: CAWSAGAYEQYF. DNA for the CDR3: TGTGCCTGGAGTGCCGGGGCCTACGAGCAGTACTTC. The chain is built from TRBV30 and TRBJ2-7, with D maybe TRBD2 (5 bases). The CDR3 is made up of 12 amino acids. The V gene's germline CDR1 is GTSNPN and CDR2 SVGIG (reference sequence). The V end was cut by 1 base, the J end by 2 bases, with 6 bases between.

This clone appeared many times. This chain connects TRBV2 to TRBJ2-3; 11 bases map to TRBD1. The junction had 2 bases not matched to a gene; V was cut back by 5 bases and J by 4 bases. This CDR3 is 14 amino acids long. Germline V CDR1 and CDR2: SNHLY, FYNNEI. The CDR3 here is CASSRTGGPDTQYF. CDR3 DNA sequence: TGTGCCAGCAGTAGGACAGGGGGCCCAGATACGCAGTATTTT.

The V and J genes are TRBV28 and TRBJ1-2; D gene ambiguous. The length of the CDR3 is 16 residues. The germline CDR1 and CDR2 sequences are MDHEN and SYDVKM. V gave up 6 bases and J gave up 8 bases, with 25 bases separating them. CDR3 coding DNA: TGTGCCAGCAGGCATAAAACGACGCGGCGCGATCTCGGCTACACCTTC. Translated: CASRHKTTRRDLGYTF.

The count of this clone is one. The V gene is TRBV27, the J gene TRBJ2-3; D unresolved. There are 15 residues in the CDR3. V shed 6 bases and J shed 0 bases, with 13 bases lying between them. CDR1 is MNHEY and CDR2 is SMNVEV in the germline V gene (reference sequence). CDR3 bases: TGTGCCAGCAGCCGCTCACCAATAAGCACAGATACGCAGTATTTT. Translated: CASSRSPISTDTQYF.

The CDR3 here is CASSRTPAAEAFF. DNA of the CDR3: TGTGCCAGCTCACGGACCCCCGCGGCTGAAGCTTTCTTT. The chain has TRBV18 and TRBJ1-1; no clear D. With 4 bases removed from V and 6 bases from J, the gap between germline ends came to 12 bases. Germline V lookup: CDR1 KGHSH, CDR2 LQKENI. This CDR3 spans 13 amino acids. The full variable domain, completed using reference TRBV18 and TRBJ1-1, is NAGVMQNPRHLVRRRGQEARLRCSPMKGHSHVYWYRQLPEEGLKFMVYLQKENIIDESGMPKERFSAEFPKEGPSILRIQQVVRGDSAAYFCASSRTPAAEAFFGQGTRLTVV.

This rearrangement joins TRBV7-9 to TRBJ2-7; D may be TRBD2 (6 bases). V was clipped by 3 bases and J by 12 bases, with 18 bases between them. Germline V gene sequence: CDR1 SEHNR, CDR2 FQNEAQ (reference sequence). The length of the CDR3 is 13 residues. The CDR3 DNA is TGTGCCAGCAGCTTTGGGAATGTTGCGGGGCGGTACTTC. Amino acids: CASSFGNVAGRYF.

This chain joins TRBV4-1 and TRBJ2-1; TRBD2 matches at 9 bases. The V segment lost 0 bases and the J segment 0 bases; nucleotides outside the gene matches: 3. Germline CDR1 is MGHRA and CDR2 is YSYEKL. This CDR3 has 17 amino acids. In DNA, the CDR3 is TGCGCCAGCAGCCAAGATCGGGGACTAGCCTCCTACAATGAGCAGTTCTTC. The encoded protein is CASSQDRGLASYNEQFF.

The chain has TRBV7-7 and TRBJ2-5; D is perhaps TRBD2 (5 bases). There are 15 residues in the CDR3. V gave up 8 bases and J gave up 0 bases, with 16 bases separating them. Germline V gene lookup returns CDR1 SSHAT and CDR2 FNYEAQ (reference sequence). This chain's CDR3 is CASSEAGGYQETQYF. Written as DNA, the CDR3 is TGTGCCAGCTCAGAGGCAGGCGGGTACCAAGAGACCCAGTACTTC.

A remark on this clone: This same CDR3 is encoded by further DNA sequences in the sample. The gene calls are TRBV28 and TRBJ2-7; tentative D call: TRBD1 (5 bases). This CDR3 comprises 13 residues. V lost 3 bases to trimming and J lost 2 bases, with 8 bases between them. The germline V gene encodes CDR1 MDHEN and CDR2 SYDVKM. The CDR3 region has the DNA TGTGCCAGCAGTTTGACAGTTCCCTACGAGCAGTACTTC. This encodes CASSLTVPYEQYF.

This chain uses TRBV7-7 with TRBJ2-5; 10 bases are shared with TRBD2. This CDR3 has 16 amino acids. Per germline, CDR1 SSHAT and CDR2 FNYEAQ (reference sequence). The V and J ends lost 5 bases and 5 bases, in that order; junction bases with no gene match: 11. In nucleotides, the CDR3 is TGTGCCAGCAGCCCGGGCCCTAGCGGGAGTGGGGAGACCCAGTACTTC. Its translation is CASSPGPSGSGETQYF.

CDR3 residues: CASSPPTSRITGELFF. CDR3 in DNA: TGTGCCAGCAGTCCTCCTACGTCCAGGATCACCGGGGAGCTGTTTTTT. V gene TRBV28 combines with J gene TRBJ2-2; no reliable D call. The CDR3 is made up of 16 amino acids. CDR1 is MDHEN, CDR2 SYDVKM, per germline. The V end lost 5 bases, the J end lost 4 bases, and 17 bases lay between the germline ends.

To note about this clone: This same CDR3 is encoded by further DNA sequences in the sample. The DNA for the CDR3 is TGTGCCAGCAGTCGGACTAGCGGCCAAGAGACCCAGTACTTC. This encodes CASSRTSGQETQYF. The V call is TRBV2, the J call TRBJ2-5; 10 positions agree with TRBD2. The CDR3 has 14 residues. V trimming: 5 bases; J trimming: 1 base; junction bases outside the gene matches: 1. CDR1 and CDR2 (germline): SNHLY, FYNNEI.

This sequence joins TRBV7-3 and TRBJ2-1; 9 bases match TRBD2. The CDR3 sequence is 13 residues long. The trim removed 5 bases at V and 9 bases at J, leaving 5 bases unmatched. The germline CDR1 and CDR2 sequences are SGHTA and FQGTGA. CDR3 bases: TGTGCCAGCAGCCCGAAGACTAGCGGTGAGCAGTTCTTC. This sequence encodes CASSPKTSGEQFF.

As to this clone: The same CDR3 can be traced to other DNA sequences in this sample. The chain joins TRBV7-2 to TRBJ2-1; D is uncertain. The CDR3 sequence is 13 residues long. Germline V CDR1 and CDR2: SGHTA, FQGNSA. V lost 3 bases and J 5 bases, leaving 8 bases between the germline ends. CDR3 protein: CASSLNSHNEQFF. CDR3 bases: TGTGCCAGCAGCTTGAACTCGCACAATGAGCAGTTCTTC.

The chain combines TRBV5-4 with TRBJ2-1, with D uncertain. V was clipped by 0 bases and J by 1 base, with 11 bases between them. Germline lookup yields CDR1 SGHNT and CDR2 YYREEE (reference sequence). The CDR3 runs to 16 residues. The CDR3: CASSLALGASYNEQFF. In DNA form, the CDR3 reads TGTGCCAGCAGCTTGGCCTTAGGAGCTTCCTACAATGAGCAGTTCTTC. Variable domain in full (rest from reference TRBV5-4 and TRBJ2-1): ETGVTQSPTHLIKTRGQQVTLRCSSQSGHNTVSWYQQALGQGPQFIFQYYREEENGRGNFPPRFSGLQFPNYSSELNVNALELDDSALYLCASSLALGASYNEQFFGPGTRLTVL.